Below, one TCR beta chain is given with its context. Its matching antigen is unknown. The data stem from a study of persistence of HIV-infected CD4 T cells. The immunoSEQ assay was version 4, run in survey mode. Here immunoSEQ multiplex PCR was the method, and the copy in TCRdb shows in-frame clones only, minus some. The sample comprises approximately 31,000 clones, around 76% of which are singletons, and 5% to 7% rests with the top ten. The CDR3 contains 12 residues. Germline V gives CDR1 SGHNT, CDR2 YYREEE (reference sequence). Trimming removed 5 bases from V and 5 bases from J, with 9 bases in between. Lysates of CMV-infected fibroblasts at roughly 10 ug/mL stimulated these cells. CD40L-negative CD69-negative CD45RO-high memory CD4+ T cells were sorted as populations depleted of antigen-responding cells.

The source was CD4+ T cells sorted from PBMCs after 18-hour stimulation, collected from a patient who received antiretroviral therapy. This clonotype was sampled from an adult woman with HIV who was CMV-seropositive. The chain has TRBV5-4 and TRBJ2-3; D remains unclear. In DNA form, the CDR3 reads TGTGCCAGCAGTCCTTATCTAGATACGCAGTATTTT. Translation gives CASSPYLDTQYF.